Each of the 21 T cell receptor beta chains below was sequenced from the same sample in a study of blood T cell repertoires in COVID-19. Measured with immunoSEQ multiplex PCR; TCRdb has only the in-frame clones, and not every one. The sample lists roughly 180,000 clones; 65% to 85% were seen once. Sequenced: peripheral blood. These receptors originate from a woman in her 40s with COVID-19, enrolled during active disease.

The V gene is TRBV12-3 or TRBV12-4, the J gene TRBJ1-5; D is unresolved. The CDR3 is 13 amino acids. V was shortened by 1 base and J by 2 bases, with 3 bases between the two germline ends. This chain's CDR3 is CASSLVGNQPQHF. The CDR3 DNA reads as TGTGCCAGCAGTTTAGTCGGCAATCAGCCCCAGCATTTT.

This chain connects TRBV10-3 to TRBJ2-3; 11 nucleotides align to TRBD2. The CDR3 sequence is 17 residues long. CDR1 is ENHRY, CDR2 SYGVKD, per germline. The V and J ends lost 2 bases and 0 bases, in that order; junction bases with no gene match: 4. CDR3 in amino acids: CAISETTSGGSTDTQYF. CDR3 DNA sequence: TGTGCCATCAGTGAGACTACTAGCGGGGGCAGCACAGATACGCAGTATTTT.

The chain links TRBV19 to TRBJ2-3; D is ambiguous. Per the germline V gene, CDR1 is LNHDA and CDR2 is SQIVND (reference sequence). The CDR3 length is 16 residues. Trimming took off 4 bases at V and 0 bases at J, with 14 bases between the two ends. The CDR3 loop is CASSNPSASSTDTQYF. The CDR3, as DNA: TGTGCCAGTAGTAACCCCAGCGCCTCTAGCACAGATACGCAGTATTTT.

CDR3 nucleotides: TGTGCCAGCAGCCCGGGGACAGCTTTCTACACCTTC. Residues: CASSPGTAFYTF. The chain combines TRBV7-9 with TRBJ1-2, with 7 bases aligning to TRBD1. The ends lost 5 bases at V and 10 bases at J; junction bases unmatched: 7. This CDR3 has 12 amino acids. Germline V gene sequence: CDR1 SEHNR, CDR2 FQNEAQ (reference sequence).

The chain employs TRBV6-6 and TRBJ2-1; D call uncertain. Germline values: CDR1 MNHNY, CDR2 SVGAGI (reference sequence). The CDR3 is 13 residues long. The V end lost 2 bases, the J end lost 10 bases, and 12 bases lay between the germline ends. CDR3 nucleotide sequence: TGTGCCAGCAGTTACCAGAACTACGGAGAGCAGTTCTTC. Translation gives CASSYQNYGEQFF.

V gene TRBV7-9 combines with J gene TRBJ1-1, with a weak D call TRBD1 (5 bases). The length of the CDR3 is 13 residues. Germline V lookup: CDR1 SEHNR, CDR2 FQNEAQ (reference sequence). Trimming shortened V by 5 bases and J by 3 bases, and 10 bases separated the two germline ends. The CDR3 DNA reads TGTGCCAGCAGCCGCCGGGGGGACACTGAAGCTTTCTTT. Translated, it gives CASSRRGDTEAFF.

This rearrangement joins TRBV5-1 to TRBJ1-1; 9 nucleotides agree with TRBD1. With 4 bases clipped from V and 2 bases from J, the junction kept 6 bases outside the gene matches. The CDR3 extends over 15 amino acids. Germline CDR1 is SGHRS and CDR2 is YFSETQ. CDR3 loop: CASSERQGGNTEAFF. CDR3 bases: TGCGCCAGCAGCGAACGACAGGGGGGCAACACTGAAGCTTTCTTT.

The V call is TRBV27, the J call TRBJ2-7, with D possibly matching TRBD1 (6 bases). Per germline, CDR1 MNHEY and CDR2 SMNVEV (reference sequence). The CDR3 consists of 13 residues. V was shortened by 5 bases and J by 3 bases, with 11 bases between the two germline ends. CDR3 in DNA: TGTGCCAGCAGTCTCGGACAGTACTACGAGCAGTACTTC. The encoded protein is CASSLGQYYEQYF.

The gene calls are TRBV29-1 and TRBJ2-3; 13 nucleotides align to TRBD2. CDR1 and CDR2 from the germline V gene are SQVTM and ANQGSEA. J gave up 1 base and V 5 bases, and 3 bases lay outside the gene matches. The CDR3 spans 15 residues. In nucleotides, the CDR3 is TGCAGCGTTAGAGGACTAGCGGGGGGCACAGATACGCAGTATTTT. Translating gives CSVRGLAGGTDTQYF.

This rearrangement joins TRBV5-6 to TRBJ2-1; 15 bases match TRBD2. Germline trimming cut 4 bases from V and 4 bases from J; bases unmatched to any gene: 6. CDR3 length: 17 residues. Germline assignment: CDR1 SGHDT and CDR2 YYEEEE. For the CDR3, the DNA is TGTGCCAGCAGCCAGGGACTAGCGGGGGGTATTTACAATGAGCAGTTCTTC. This encodes CASSQGLAGGIYNEQFF.

The chain has TRBV7-6 and TRBJ1-2, with 7 bases that match TRBD1. V gave up 5 bases and J gave up 6 bases; unmatched junction bases: 12. The CDR3 has 15 residues. CDR1 is SGHVS, CDR2 FNYEAQ, per germline. CDR3 DNA sequence: TGTGCCAGCAGCCCCCGGACAGGCGGGGGGAATGGCTACACCTTC. It is translated as CASSPRTGGGNGYTF.

The count of this clone is one. The rearrangement joins TRBV3-1 (or the pseudogene TRBV3-2) to TRBJ1-1, with 7 bases aligning to TRBD1. This CDR3 is built from 15 residues. Germline CDR1 LGHDT, CDR2 YNNKEL (reference sequence). The V and J ends lost 3 bases and 8 bases, in that order; junction bases with no gene match: 12. The CDR3 DNA follows: TGTGCCAGCAGCCAGGAGATCACTGACAGGGCCGAAGCTTTCTTT. Translation: CASSQEITDRAEAFF.

This clone was seen just once. This chain connects TRBV7-9 to TRBJ1-6, with 11 bases that match TRBD1. Germline lookup yields CDR1 SEHNR and CDR2 FQNEAQ (reference sequence). The CDR3 spans 18 residues. V was pared by 5 bases and J by 1 base, with 7 bases of the junction left unmatched. This CDR3 reads CASSIGTGGQSYNSPLHF. The CDR3 nucleotides are TGTGCCAGCAGCATCGGGACAGGGGGACAGTCCTATAATTCACCCCTCCACTTT.

The chain employs TRBV14 and TRBJ2-1; a possible D gene is TRBD1 (5 bases). CDR1 and CDR2 from the germline V gene are SGHDN and FVKESK. The V end was cut by 4 bases, the J end by 4 bases, with 11 bases between. The CDR3 has 14 residues. The CDR3 bases are TGTGCCAGCAGCCTCACTTACAGGTACAATGAGCAGTTCTTC. It codes for CASSLTYRYNEQFF. Complete variable domain (other parts from reference TRBV14 and TRBJ2-1): EAGVTQFPSHSVIEKGQTVTLRCDPISGHDNLYWYRRVMGKEIKFLLHFVKESKQDESGMPNNRFLAERTGGTYSTLKVQPAELEDSGVYFCASSLTYRYNEQFFGPGTRLTVL.

The rearrangement uses TRBV7-9 and TRBJ1-1, with TRBD1 matching 11 bases. Looked up from germline, CDR1 is SEHNR and CDR2 is FQNEAQ (reference sequence). The CDR3 is 16 amino acids. V gave up 5 bases and J gave up 6 bases; unmatched junction bases: 11. CDR3 sequence (DNA): TGTGCCAGCAGCCCAAGATTAGGACAGGGGGCTCCTGAAGCTTTCTTT. Protein: CASSPRLGQGAPEAFF.

J is TRBJ2-5 and V is TRBV3-1 (or the pseudogene TRBV3-2), with 10 bases that match TRBD2. The CDR3 runs 16 residues. CDR1 is LGHDT, CDR2 YNNKEL, per germline (reference sequence). V lost 4 bases, J lost 2 bases, and 7 bases stayed unmatched. Here the CDR3 DNA reads TGTGCCAGCAGCCCGTTAGCGGGAGGCGAACAAGAGACCCAGTACTTC. This codes for CASSPLAGGEQETQYF.

The genes are TRBV9 and TRBJ2-5, with D possibly TRBD2 on 6 matching bases. This CDR3 has 14 residues. Germline V lookup: CDR1 SGDLS, CDR2 YYNGEE. Trimming removed 0 bases from V and 3 bases from J, with 9 bases in between. CDR3 amino acids: CASSVVGGEETQYF. CDR3 nucleotide sequence: TGTGCCAGCAGCGTAGTAGGCGGGGAAGAGACCCAGTACTTC. The variable domain in full, with the rest retrieved from reference TRBV9 and TRBJ2-5, is DSGVTQTPKHLITATGQRVTLRCSPRSGDLSVYWYQQSLDQGLQFLIQYYNGEERAKGNILERFSAQQFPDLHSELNLSSLELGDSALYFCASSVVGGEETQYFGPGTRLLVL.

The V call is TRBV6-5, the J call TRBJ1-5; tentatively, D is TRBD1 (5 bases). The CDR3 is 14 amino acids. Trimming removed 4 bases at V and 2 bases at J, with 9 bases between. CDR1 and CDR2 (germline): MNHEY, SVGAGI. The CDR3 reads CASSFEGGNQPQHF. The CDR3 DNA follows: TGTGCCAGCAGTTTTGAAGGGGGCAATCAGCCCCAGCATTTT.

This chain connects TRBV28 to TRBJ2-2; no firm D call. The CDR3 loop spans 12 amino acids. Looked up from germline, CDR1 is MDHEN and CDR2 is SYDVKM. V lost 7 bases, J lost 2 bases, and 5 bases lay in between. The CDR3 region is CASTVNTGELFF. The CDR3 DNA reads TGTGCCAGCACAGTTAACACCGGGGAGCTGTTTTTT.

The count of this clone is one. This chain uses TRBV6-5 with TRBJ1-1; D gene ambiguous. V was pared by 4 bases and J by 0 bases, with 12 bases between. The germline V gene has CDR1 MNHEY and CDR2 SVGAGI. The length of the CDR3 is 15 residues. CDR3 amino acids: CASSLAGIMNTEAFF. As DNA, the CDR3 is TGTGCCAGCAGTTTGGCAGGAATCATGAACACTGAAGCTTTCTTT.

CDR3 DNA sequence: TGTGCCAGCAGCTTAGACAGGGTGCATGAGCAGTTCTTC. It encodes CASSLDRVHEQFF. J is TRBJ2-1 and V is TRBV7-8, with TRBD1 as a possible D gene (6 bases). Germline CDR1 reads SGHVS; CDR2 reads FQNEAQ. The CDR3 is 13 amino acids. The V end lost 1 base, the J end lost 8 bases, and 9 bases lay between the germline ends. The full variable domain, completed using reference TRBV7-8 and TRBJ2-1, is GAGVSQSPRYKVAKRGQDVALRCDPISGHVSLFWYQQALGQGPEFLTYFQNEAQLDKSGLPSDRFFAERPEGSVSTLKIQRTQQEDSAVYLCASSLDRVHEQFFGPGTRLTVL.